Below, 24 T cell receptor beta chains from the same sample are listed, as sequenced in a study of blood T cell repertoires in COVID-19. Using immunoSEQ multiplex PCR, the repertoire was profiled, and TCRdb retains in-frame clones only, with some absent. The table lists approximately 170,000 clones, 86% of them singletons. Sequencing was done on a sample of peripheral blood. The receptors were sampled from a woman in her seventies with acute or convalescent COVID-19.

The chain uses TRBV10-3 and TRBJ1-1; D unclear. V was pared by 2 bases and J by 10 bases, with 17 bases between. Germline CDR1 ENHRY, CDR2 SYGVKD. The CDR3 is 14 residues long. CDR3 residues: CAISEGHLDTRAFF. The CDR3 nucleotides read TGTGCCATCAGTGAGGGGCATCTGGATACTCGAGCTTTCTTT.

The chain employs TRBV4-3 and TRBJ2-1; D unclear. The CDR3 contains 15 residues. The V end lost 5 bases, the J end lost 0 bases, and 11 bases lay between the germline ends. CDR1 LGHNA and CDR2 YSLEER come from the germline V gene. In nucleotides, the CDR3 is TGCGCCAGCAGCACCGACGGGTTCTCCTACAATGAGCAGTTCTTC. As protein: CASSTDGFSYNEQFF.

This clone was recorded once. The CDR3 DNA reads TGTGCCAGCAGTTACTCGGGGCAGGGGATCAATTCACCCCTCCACTTT. Its translation is CASSYSGQGINSPLHF. V usage is TRBV6-5 and J usage is TRBJ1-6; D may be TRBD1 (6 bases). The CDR3 runs to 16 residues. Trimming shortened V by 0 bases and J by 7 bases, and 13 bases separated the two germline ends. Germline lookup yields CDR1 MNHEY and CDR2 SVGAGI.

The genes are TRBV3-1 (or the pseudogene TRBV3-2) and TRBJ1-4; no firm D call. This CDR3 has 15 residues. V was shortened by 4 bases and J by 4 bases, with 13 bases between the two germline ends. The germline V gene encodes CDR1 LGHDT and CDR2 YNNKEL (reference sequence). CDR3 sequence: CASSRSGMINEKLFF. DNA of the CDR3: TGTGCCAGCAGCCGCTCCGGGATGATTAATGAAAAACTGTTTTTT.

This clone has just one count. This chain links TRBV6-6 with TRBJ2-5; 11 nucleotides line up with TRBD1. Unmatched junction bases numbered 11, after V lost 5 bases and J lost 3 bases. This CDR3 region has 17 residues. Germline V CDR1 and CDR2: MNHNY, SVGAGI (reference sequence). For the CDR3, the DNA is TGTGCCAGCAGTCAAACTCCTCCGGGACAGGGGGAAGAGACCCAGTACTTC. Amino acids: CASSQTPPGQGEETQYF.

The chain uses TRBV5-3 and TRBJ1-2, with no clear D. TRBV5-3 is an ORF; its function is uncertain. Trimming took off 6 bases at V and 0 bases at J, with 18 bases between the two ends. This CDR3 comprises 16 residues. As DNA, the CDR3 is TGTGCCAGAACAGAGGCAGAATACCAAGCTAACTATGGCTACACCTTC. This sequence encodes CARTEAEYQANYGYTF.

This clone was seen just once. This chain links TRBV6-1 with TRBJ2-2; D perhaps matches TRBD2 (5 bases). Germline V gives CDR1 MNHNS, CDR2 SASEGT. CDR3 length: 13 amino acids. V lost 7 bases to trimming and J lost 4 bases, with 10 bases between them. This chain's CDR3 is CASNLGVTGELFF. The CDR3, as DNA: TGTGCCAGCAACCTCGGGGTCACCGGGGAGCTGTTTTTT.

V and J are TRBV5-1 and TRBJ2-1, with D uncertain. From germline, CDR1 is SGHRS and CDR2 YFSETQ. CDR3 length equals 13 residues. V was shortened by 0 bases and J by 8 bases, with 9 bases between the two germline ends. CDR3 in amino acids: CASSLGSFDEQFF. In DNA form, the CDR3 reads TGCGCCAGCAGCTTGGGTTCTTTTGATGAGCAGTTCTTC.

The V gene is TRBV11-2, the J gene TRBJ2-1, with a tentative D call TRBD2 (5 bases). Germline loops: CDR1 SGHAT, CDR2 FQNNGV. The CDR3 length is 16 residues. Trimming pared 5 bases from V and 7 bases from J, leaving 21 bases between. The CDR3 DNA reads TGTGCCAGCAGCCCCCTTCGTCTCCGAGGGTTGAATGAGCAGTTCTTC. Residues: CASSPLRLRGLNEQFF. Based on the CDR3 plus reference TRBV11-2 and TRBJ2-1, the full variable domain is EAGVAQSPRYKIIEKRQSVAFWCNPISGHATLYWYQQILGQGPKLLIQFQNNGVVDDSQLPKDRFSAERLKGVDSTLKIQPAKLEDSAVYLCASSPLRLRGLNEQFFGPGTRLTVL.

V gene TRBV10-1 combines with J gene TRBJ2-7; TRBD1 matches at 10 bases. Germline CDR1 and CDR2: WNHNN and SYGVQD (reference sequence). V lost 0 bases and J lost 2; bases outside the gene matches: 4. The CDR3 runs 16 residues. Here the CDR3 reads CASSESRDRGPYEQYF. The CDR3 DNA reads TGCGCCAGCAGTGAGTCGAGGGACAGGGGCCCCTACGAGCAGTACTTC.

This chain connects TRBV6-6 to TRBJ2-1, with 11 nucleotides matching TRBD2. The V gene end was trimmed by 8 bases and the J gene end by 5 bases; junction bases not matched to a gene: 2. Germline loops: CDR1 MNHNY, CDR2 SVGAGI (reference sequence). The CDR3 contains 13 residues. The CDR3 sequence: CASRLAGNNEQFF. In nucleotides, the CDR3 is TGTGCCAGCCGACTAGCGGGAAACAATGAGCAGTTCTTC.

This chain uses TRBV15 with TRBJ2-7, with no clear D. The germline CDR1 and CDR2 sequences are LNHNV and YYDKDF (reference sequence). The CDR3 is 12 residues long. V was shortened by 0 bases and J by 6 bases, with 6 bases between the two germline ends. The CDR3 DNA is TGTGCCACCAGCAGAGATAGTTCCGAGCAGTACTTC. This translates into CATSRDSSEQYF. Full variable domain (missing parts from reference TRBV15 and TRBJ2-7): DAMVIQNPRYQVTQFGKPVTLSCSQTLNHNVMYWYQQKSSQAPKLLFHYYDKDFNNEADTPDNFQSRRPNTSFCFLDIRSPGLGDTAMYLCATSRDSSEQYFGPGTRLTVT.

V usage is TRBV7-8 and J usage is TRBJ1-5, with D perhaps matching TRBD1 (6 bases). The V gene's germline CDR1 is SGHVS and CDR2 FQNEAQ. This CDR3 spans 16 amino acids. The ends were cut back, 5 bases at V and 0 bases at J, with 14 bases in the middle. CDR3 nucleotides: TGTGCCAGCAGCATCAAGGACAGTCTTAGCAATCAGCCCCAGCATTTT. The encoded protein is CASSIKDSLSNQPQHF.

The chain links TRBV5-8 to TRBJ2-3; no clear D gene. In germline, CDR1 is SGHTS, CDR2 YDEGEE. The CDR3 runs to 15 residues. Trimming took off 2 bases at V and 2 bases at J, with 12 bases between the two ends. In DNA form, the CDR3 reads TGTGCCAGCAGCTTTGGGCACAAACCCACAGATACGCAGTATTTT. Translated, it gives CASSFGHKPTDTQYF.

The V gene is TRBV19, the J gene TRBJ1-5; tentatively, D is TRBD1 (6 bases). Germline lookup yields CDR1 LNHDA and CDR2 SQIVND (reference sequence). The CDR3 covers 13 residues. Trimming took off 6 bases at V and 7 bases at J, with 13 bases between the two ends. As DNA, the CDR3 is TGTGCCAGTAGCACAGGGACGGTGCAGCCCCAGCATTTT. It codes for CASSTGTVQPQHF. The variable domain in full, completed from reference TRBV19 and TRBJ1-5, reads DGGITQSPKYLFRKEGQNVTLSCEQNLNHDAMYWYRQDPGQGLRLIYYSQIVNDFQKGDIAEGYSVSREKKESFPLTVTSAQKNPTAFYLCASSTGTVQPQHFGDGTRLSIL.

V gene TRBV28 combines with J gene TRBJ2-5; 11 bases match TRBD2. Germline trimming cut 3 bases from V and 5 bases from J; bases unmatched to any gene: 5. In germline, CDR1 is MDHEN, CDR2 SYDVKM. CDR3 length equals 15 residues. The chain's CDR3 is CASSLTSGDRETQYF. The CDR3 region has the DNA TGTGCCAGCAGTTTGACTAGCGGGGACAGGGAGACCCAGTACTTC.

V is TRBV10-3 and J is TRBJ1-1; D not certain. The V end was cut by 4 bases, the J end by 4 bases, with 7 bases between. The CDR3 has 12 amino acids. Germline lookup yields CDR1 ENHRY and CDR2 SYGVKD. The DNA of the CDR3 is TGTGCCATCAGTGCACGGTCCACTGAAGCTTTCTTT. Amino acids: CAISARSTEAFF.

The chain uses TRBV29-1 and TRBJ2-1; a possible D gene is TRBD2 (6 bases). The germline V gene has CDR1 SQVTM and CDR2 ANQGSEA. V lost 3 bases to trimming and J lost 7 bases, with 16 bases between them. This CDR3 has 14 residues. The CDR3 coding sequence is TGCAGCGTTGAGTTTCGGAACGGGGGAAATGAGCAGTTCTTC. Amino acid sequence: CSVEFRNGGNEQFF.

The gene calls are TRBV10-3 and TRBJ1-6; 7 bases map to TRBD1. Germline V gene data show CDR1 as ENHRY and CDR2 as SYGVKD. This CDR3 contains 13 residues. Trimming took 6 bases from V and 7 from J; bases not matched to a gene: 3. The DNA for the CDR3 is TGTGCCATCAGGGGGGACAGCAATTCACCCCTCCACTTT. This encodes CAIRGDSNSPLHF.

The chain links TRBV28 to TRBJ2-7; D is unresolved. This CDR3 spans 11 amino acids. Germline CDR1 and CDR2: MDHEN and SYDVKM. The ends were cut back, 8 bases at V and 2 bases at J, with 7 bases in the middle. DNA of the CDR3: TGTGCCAGCGGTCGAGCCTACGAGCAGTACTTC. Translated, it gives CASGRAYEQYF.

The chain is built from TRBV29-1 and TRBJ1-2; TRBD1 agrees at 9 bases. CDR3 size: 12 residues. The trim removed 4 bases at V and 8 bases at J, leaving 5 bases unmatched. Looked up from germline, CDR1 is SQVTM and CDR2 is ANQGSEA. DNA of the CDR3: TGCAGCGTTGGGACAGGGGCGGGAGGCTACACCTTC. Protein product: CSVGTGAGGYTF.

The CDR3 is CASSIGPSRSTDTQYF. Here the CDR3 DNA reads TGTGCCAGTAGTATAGGTCCTAGTCGGAGCACAGATACGCAGTATTTT. The chain combines TRBV19 with TRBJ2-3, with unresolved D. Germline loops: CDR1 LNHDA, CDR2 SQIVND (reference sequence). The CDR3 is 16 residues long. Trimming removed 1 base from V and 0 bases from J, with 11 bases in between.

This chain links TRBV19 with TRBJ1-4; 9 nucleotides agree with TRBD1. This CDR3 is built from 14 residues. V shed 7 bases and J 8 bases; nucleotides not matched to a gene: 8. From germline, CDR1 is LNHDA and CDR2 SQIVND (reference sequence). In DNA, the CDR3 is TGTGCCAGTACGATACAGGGGGCGGCGGAAAAACTGTTTTTT. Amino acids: CASTIQGAAEKLFF.

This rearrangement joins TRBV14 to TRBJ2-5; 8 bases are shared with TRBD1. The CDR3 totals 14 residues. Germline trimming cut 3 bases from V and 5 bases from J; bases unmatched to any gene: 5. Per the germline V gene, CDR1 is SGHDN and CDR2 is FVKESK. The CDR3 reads CASSQDRVHETQYF. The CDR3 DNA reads TGTGCCAGCAGCCAGGACAGGGTCCACGAGACCCAGTACTTC.